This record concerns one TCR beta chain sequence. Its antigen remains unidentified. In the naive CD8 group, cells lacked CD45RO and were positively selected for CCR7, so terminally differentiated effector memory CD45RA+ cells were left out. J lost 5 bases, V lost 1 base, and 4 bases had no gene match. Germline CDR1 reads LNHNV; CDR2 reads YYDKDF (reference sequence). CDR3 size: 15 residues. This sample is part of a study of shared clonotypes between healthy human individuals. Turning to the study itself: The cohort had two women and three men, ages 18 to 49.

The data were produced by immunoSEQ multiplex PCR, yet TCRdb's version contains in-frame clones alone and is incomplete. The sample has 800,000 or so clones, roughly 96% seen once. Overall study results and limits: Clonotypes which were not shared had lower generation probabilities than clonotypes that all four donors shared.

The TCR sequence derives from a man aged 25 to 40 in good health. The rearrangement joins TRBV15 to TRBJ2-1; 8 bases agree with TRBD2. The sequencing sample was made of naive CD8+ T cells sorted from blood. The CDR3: CATSRVAGHNNEQFF. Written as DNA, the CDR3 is TGTGCCACCAGCAGAGTAGCGGGGCATAACAATGAGCAGTTCTTC.